The next 11 T cell receptor beta chains were all read from a single sample in a study of naive and memory T cell subsets. Two oligonucleotides, mixed equimolar, formed the beta constant-region primer covering TRBC1 and TRBC2. MiXCR was run by TCRdb on the UMI-ligation and nested PCR reads, yielding one entry per CDR3 protein. The sample lists around 160,000 distinct CDR3 sequences; more than 15% were seen once. The material sequenced was naive CD4+ T cells from blood. All receptors derive from a human donor in good health.

The rearrangement joins TRBV10-3 to TRBJ2-3; 8 bases match TRBD2. Germline V CDR1 and CDR2: ENHRY, SYGVKD. V lost 3 bases, J lost 4 bases, and 6 bases stayed unmatched. The CDR3 runs to 15 residues. Written as DNA, the CDR3 is TGTGCCATCAGTGATCAAGCGGGAGTGGCAGATACGCAGTATTTT. This codes for CAISDQAGVADTQYF.

The V gene is TRBV6-2 or TRBV6-3, the J gene TRBJ2-1, with 7 positions matching TRBD2. V was clipped by 7 bases and J by 9 bases; unmatched bases: 9. From germline, CDR1 is MNHEY and CDR2 SVGEGT. This CDR3 contains 13 residues. The CDR3 DNA reads TGTGCCAGCACCAAAAACGAGCGGGGTGAGCAGTTCTTC. Translated, it gives CASTKNERGEQFF.

This sequence joins TRBV29-1 and TRBJ2-3, with a possible D match to TRBD2 (5 bases). Germline V gene sequence: CDR1 SQVTM, CDR2 ANQGSEA. This CDR3 has 14 residues. The germline V and J ends were trimmed by 7 bases and 1 base, with 15 bases remaining between them. Written as DNA, the CDR3 is TGCAGCGCTGATCGGGGTGTGGGCACAGATACGCAGTATTTT. It is translated as CSADRGVGTDTQYF.

The gene calls are TRBV4-1 and TRBJ2-3; unclear D gene. CDR3 length equals 14 residues. V dropped 2 bases and J dropped 4 bases, with 10 bases sitting between them. Per the germline V gene, CDR1 is MGHRA and CDR2 is YSYEKL. DNA for the CDR3: TGCGCCAGCAGCCAACCGGGTTCGGCAGATACGCAGTATTTT. As protein: CASSQPGSADTQYF.

This chain links TRBV29-1 with TRBJ1-4, with a tentative D call TRBD1 (5 bases). Germline V gives CDR1 SQVTM, CDR2 ANQGSEA. The CDR3 extends over 14 amino acids. V was pared by 3 bases and J by 4 bases, with 12 bases between. CDR3 sequence reads: CSVEGGGSNEKLFF. DNA for the CDR3: TGCAGCGTTGAGGGGGGTGGCAGTAATGAAAAACTGTTTTTT.

J is TRBJ2-1 and V is TRBV5-4; the match to TRBD2 covers 12 bases. This CDR3 contains 15 residues. With 6 bases clipped from V and 4 bases from J, the junction kept 5 bases outside the gene matches. Germline V gene sequence: CDR1 SGHNT, CDR2 YYREEE (reference sequence). The CDR3 region is CASKQTSGGYNEQFF. The DNA for the CDR3 is TGTGCCAGCAAACAGACTAGCGGGGGTTACAATGAGCAGTTCTTC.

The chain is built from TRBV12-5 and TRBJ2-1; D remains ambiguous. Trimming shortened V by 5 bases and J by 1 base, and 12 bases separated the two germline ends. Germline V gene sequence: CDR1 LGHNT, CDR2 FRNRAP. The CDR3 spans 15 residues. CDR3 protein: CASGPGTQSYNEQFF. The CDR3 nucleotides read TGTGCTAGTGGTCCAGGTACCCAATCCTACAATGAGCAGTTCTTC.

This clonotype was counted a few times. The V and J genes are TRBV19 and TRBJ2-7; D unclear. V gave up 6 bases and J gave up 0 bases, with 21 bases separating them. Germline-derived CDR1 and CDR2 are LNHDA and SQIVND (reference sequence). The length of the CDR3 is 17 residues. The CDR3 here is CASSFRPSSASSYEQYF. For the CDR3, the DNA is TGTGCCAGTAGCTTCCGTCCCTCCTCGGCTAGCTCCTACGAGCAGTACTTC.

The chain links TRBV19 to TRBJ1-5, with 8 positions matching TRBD1. The CDR3 totals 16 residues. The junction had 10 bases not matched to a gene; V was cut back by 2 bases and J by 7 bases. Germline CDR1 reads LNHDA; CDR2 reads SQIVND (reference sequence). The chain's CDR3 is CASSISAPGGRQPQHF. CDR3 nucleotide sequence: TGTGCCAGTAGTATATCCGCACCAGGGGGCAGACAGCCCCAGCATTTT.

This clonotype has a handful of counts. The CDR3 spells CASSLRGPSEQFF. The CDR3 DNA reads TGTGCCAGCAGCTTAAGGGGGCCCTCGGAGCAGTTCTTC. This chain links TRBV7-3 with TRBJ2-1; D perhaps matches TRBD1 (6 bases). CDR3 length: 13 residues. Germline CDR1 SGHTA, CDR2 FQGTGA. With 1 base removed from V and 10 bases from J, the gap between germline ends came to 11 bases. Full variable domain (missing parts from reference TRBV7-3 and TRBJ2-1): GAGVSQTPSNKVTEKGKYVELRCDPISGHTALYWYRQSLGQGPEFLIYFQGTGAADDSGLPNDRFFAVRPEGSVSTLKIQRTERGDSAVYLCASSLRGPSEQFFGPGTRLTVL.

J is TRBJ2-1 and V is TRBV7-2; possibly TRBD1 for D (6 bases). There are 16 residues in the CDR3. The V end lost 6 bases, the J end lost 4 bases, and 19 bases lay between the germline ends. In germline, CDR1 is SGHTA, CDR2 FQGNSA. CDR3 sequence: CASRRTGPVGYNEQFF. The CDR3 DNA sequence: TGTGCCAGCAGGCGTACAGGGCCGGTCGGGTACAATGAGCAGTTCTTC. The complete variable domain, with remaining parts taken from reference TRBV7-2 and TRBJ2-1, reads GAGVSQSPSNKVTEKGKDVELRCDPISGHTALYWYRQSLGQGLEFLIYFQGNSAPDKSGLPSDRFSAERTGGSVSTLTIQRTQQEDSAVYLCASRRTGPVGYNEQFFGPGTRLTVL.